This TCR beta chain came from a study of blood T cell repertoires in COVID-19. Produced via immunoSEQ multiplex PCR; TCRdb's table is partial and in-frame only. The sample carries around 450,000 clones, about 89% recorded once. This clone is a singleton in its sample. V shed 1 base and J shed 0 bases, with 7 bases lying between them. Germline V gene lookup returns CDR1 LNHNV and CDR2 YYDKDF (reference sequence). The CDR3 totals 15 residues. This sequence originates from a woman in her 30s with acute or convalescent COVID-19. The V and J genes are TRBV15 and TRBJ1-5; D unclear. Sequencing used peripheral blood. CDR3: CATSRGYPSNQPQHF. CDR3 DNA: TGTGCCACCAGCAGAGGTTATCCTAGCAATCAGCCCCAGCATTTT.